The rows below give T cell receptor beta chains drawn from one sample of a study of blood T cells in healthy people across ages. In TCRdb, the 5' RACE reads were re-called with MiXCR into one record per CDR3 protein. In the table there are around 790,000 distinct CDR3 sequences, around 42% of which are singletons. The sample was blood. These receptors came from a man between 60 and 70 years old in good health. Both conserved end residues are part of each CDR3. The D gene is left open where the match is weak. Expanded clones get a size class; other rows say once, few or many, or leave the size out.

d_gene	j_gene	abundance	v_gene	CDR3nt	CDR3aa
TRBD1	TRBJ2-7	-	TRBV3-1	TGTGCCAGCAGCCCCAGGACAGGGCGGAACCTCTACGAGCAGTACTTC	CASSPRTGRNLYEQYF
-	TRBJ1-5	-	TRBV6-2/TRBV6-3	TGTGCCAGCAGTTACCCCCAGGGAGAGAGCAATCAGCCCCAGCATTTT	CASSYPQGESNQPQHF
-	TRBJ1-5	-	TRBV4-1	TGCGCCAGCAGCCAACCTGAAACAGAGGAACAGCCCCAGCATTTT	CASSQPETEEQPQHF
-	TRBJ2-1	once	TRBV12-3/TRBV12-4	TGTGCCAGCAGTTTAATGGAGTCTGAGCAGTTCTTC	CASSLMESEQFF
TRBD1	TRBJ1-5	-	TRBV18	TGTGCCGGCTCACCCGGGACAGGGCTGAATAGCAATCAGCCCCAGCATTTT	CAGSPGTGLNSNQPQHF
TRBD1	TRBJ2-5	-	TRBV7-2	TGTGCCAGCAGCTCTACTCCTGGGACAGATTCTAGGGAGCAGTACTTC	CASSSTPGTDSREQYF
-	TRBJ1-1	-	TRBV5-1	TGCGCCAGCAGCTTGGCCAACCCGAACACTGAAGCTTTCTTT	CASSLANPNTEAFF
-	TRBJ2-3	-	TRBV7-9	TGTGCCAGCAGCTTAGTTTTTCCGGTCGAAGACACAGATACGCAGTATTTT	CASSLVFPVEDTDTQYF
-	TRBJ2-1	few	TRBV5-1	TGCGCCAGCAGCATGCTACAGGGCTCCTACAATGAGCAGTTCTTC	CASSMLQGSYNEQFF
TRBD2	TRBJ2-2	-	TRBV12-3/TRBV12-4	TGTGCCAGCAATATAGCGGGGGTAGGCGGGGAGCTGTTTTTT	CASNIAGVGGELFF
-	TRBJ1-5	-	TRBV7-2	TGTGCCAGCAGCCCCCGAGCAGGGAGCCAGCCCCAGCATTTT	CASSPRAGSQPQHF
-	TRBJ1-1	few	TRBV12-3/TRBV12-4	TGTGCCAGCAGTTTAGCGAGGACAGCGAACACTGAAGCTTTCTTT	CASSLARTANTEAFF
-	TRBJ2-5	-	TRBV29-1	TGCAGCGGTGACCTGGGGGAGACCCAGTACTTC	CSGDLGETQYF
-	TRBJ2-4	-	TRBV2	TGTGCCAGCACCCTGGGAGCCAGTCGGCACATTCAGTACTTC	CASTLGASRHIQYF
-	TRBJ2-7	few	TRBV29-1	TGCAGCGCTACCACAGGGAACTCCTACGAGCAGTACTTC	CSATTGNSYEQYF